This note documents a single T cell receptor beta chain sequence. This clonotype was counted at least ten times. Its target antigen remains unknown. No qualities accompany the bases; no much larger clone lies one base away. This entry belongs to a study of spatial heterogeneity in lung cancer (dated by TCRdb to between 2018 and 2020). Context from the whole study: More beta-chain than alpha-chain transcripts were consistently detected, likely reflecting higher beta-chain transcript abundance. In the raw uncorrected reads, each unique combination of TCR and UMI appeared more than ten times on average. At surgery, both alpha and beta chains were TCR-sequenced in fewer than 250 tumor regions, approximately 64 matched nontumor lung samples and over 50 PBMC samples. In non-small cell lung cancer, the study quantitatively compared TCR alpha and beta repertoires across several tumor regions, matched nontumor lung, and blood. TCR repertoire features were related to nonsynonymous mutation counts determined by whole-exome sequencing of tumor tissue. General findings and caveats noted by the study authors: Ubiquitous expanded tumor TCRs were detected in blood more often at tumor resection than at routine follow-up. Additional single-cell paired TCR alpha and beta sequencing was considered necessary to confirm, at a functional level, the hypothesis that regional TCRs recognize regional mutations.

From cysteine to phenylalanine, the CDR3 is 16 amino acids long. The kept DNA is CDR3 alone, 48 bases in frame from the first base. The germline V gene encodes CDR1 ENHRY and CDR2 SYGVKD. The junction shows trimming of 6 bases on V and 10 bases on J, and the gene matches do not reach 13 bases of it. Library generation was performed with 5' RACE. Sequenced on a NextSeq 500. The TCR library protocol attached a unique molecular identifier to each TCR cDNA molecule to allow correction of PCR and sequencing errors. As for how the authors treated the data: TCR identification, UMI-based error correction and CDR3 extraction were performed with Decombinator tools. Expanded TCRs were defined as those above a frequency of 2 per 1,000, corresponding to the top 1% of the tumor frequency distribution. Rényi diversity was computed with the R vegan package after subsampling each repertoire 100 times to 5,000 TCRs. CDR3 similarity networks were constructed using string-kernel similarity of amino acid triplets, with links drawn between CDR3s whose pairwise similarity was above 0.82. TCRdb cleaned the public reads at Q25 with fastp, built clones with MiXCR and kept in-frame beta chains. Entries that share a CDR3 protein sequence are merged under the most common genes and DNA. What appears here as the V and J calls and clone size reflects TCRdb's work, not the paper's. In all, the sample holds 40,000 or so distinct CDR3 sequences, and approximately 5.2% of those were seen once. Roughly 25% of the sample is held by the ten biggest clonotypes.

The sample's time point, from its label and the paper: sample taken at primary tumor resection. Donors were 70 or so patients with early-stage, untreated non-small cell lung cancer from the lung TRACERx cohort. Without any cell sorting, TCR sequencing was performed on whole RNA extracted either from tumor and nontumor lung tissue or from cryopreserved PBMC samples. A patient was chosen for TCR sequencing only when enough RNA was available from at least two tumor regions. Specimen: PBMCs, collected at surgery. The TCR comes from a female donor with early-stage non-small cell lung cancer. The chain uses TRBV10-3 and TRBJ2-3, with 13 junctional bases fitting TRBD2. Here is the DNA: TGTGCCATCAGGCAAGGACTAGCGGGGGCAAGTGACTCGCAGTATTTT. The encoded protein is CAIRQGLAGASDSQYF.